There are a few counts of the clone carrying this TCR beta chain. Its specificity is unknown. The CDR3 is 11 residues long. V gave up 4 bases and J gave up 9 bases, with 9 bases separating them. The data were taken from a study of T cells after yellow fever vaccination. Universal primer sites and UMIs were introduced during 5'RACE template-switching synthesis of TCR cDNA. From the 5' RACE reads, TCRdb called clonotypes with MiXCR, one entry per CDR3 protein. The sample includes over 150,000 distinct CDR3 sequences, under 7.5% seen only once; the top ten take more than 2%. Findings and limits, study-wide: A large majority of primary-vaccination clones showed up again after the booster (roughly 95% CD4, around 85% CD8). Weaker overall, the secondary response nonetheless peaked faster (day 5 versus 15).

This chain joins TRBV12-3 or TRBV12-4 and TRBJ1-1; D remains unclear. Sequencing was performed on CD4+ T cells sorted from PBMCs, taken 5 to 6 days after the first yellow fever vaccination. This clonotype was sampled from a man younger than 30 who received the YFV17D yellow fever vaccine. For the CDR3, the DNA is TGTGCCAGCAGTTCCCTGGGTAAAGCTTTCTTT. Translation: CASSSLGKAFF.